Listed here are 13 T cell receptor beta chains from one sample, sequenced in a study of patients and donors after allogeneic stem cell transplantation. TCRdb re-analysed the RT-PCR reads in MiXCR, keeping a single row per CDR3 protein. Of 1,800 or so distinct CDR3 sequences in the sample, around 14% were seen once. What was sequenced was blood, either unsorted or a sorted T cell fraction (not recorded which). These receptors all come from a human donor who was either an allogeneic HSCT recipient or a stem cell or donor lymphocyte infusion donor (not recorded which). It is not recorded whose cells these are; they may come from a transplant donor.

The chain uses TRBV15 and TRBJ1-2, with a possible D match to TRBD1 (5 bases). The CDR3 spans 14 residues. The germline gives CDR1 LNHNV, CDR2 YYDKDF (reference sequence). Trimming left V 1 base short and J 5 bases short, with 11 bases between. Written as DNA, the CDR3 is TGTGCCACCAGCAGAGGCAGGGTCGGATATGGCTACACCTTC. The encoded protein is CATSRGRVGYGYTF. The full variable domain, rest sourced from reference TRBV15 and TRBJ1-2, is DAMVIQNPRYQVTQFGKPVTLSCSQTLNHNVMYWYQQKSSQAPKLLFHYYDKDFNNEADTPDNFQSRRPNTSFCFLDIRSPGLGDTAMYLCATSRGRVGYGYTFGSGTRLTVV.

The chain carries TRBV6-6 and TRBJ2-7; D remains ambiguous. Germline CDR1 MNHNY, CDR2 SVGAGI (reference sequence). Trimming took off 8 bases at V and 7 bases at J, with 21 bases between the two ends. The CDR3 loop spans 14 amino acids. CDR3 in DNA: TGTGCCAGCGATAAGGGTTTCTCGGCGAGGGAGCAGTACTTC. Translated, it gives CASDKGFSAREQYF.

The V gene is TRBV9, the J gene TRBJ2-3, with D uncertain. Trimming shortened V by 1 base and J by 4 bases, and 13 bases separated the two germline ends. There are 15 residues in the CDR3. Germline V CDR1 and CDR2: SGDLS, YYNGEE. This CDR3 is CASSVQPGPADTQYF. As DNA, the CDR3 is TGTGCCAGCAGCGTACAACCCGGGCCGGCAGATACGCAGTATTTT.

In its sample, this clonotype was seen a few times. The chain carries TRBV5-5 and TRBJ2-5; D is uncertain. V lost 1 base and J 2 bases, leaving 6 bases between the germline ends. Germline CDR1 and CDR2: SGHKS and YYEKEE (reference sequence). This CDR3 has 13 amino acids. CDR3 amino acids: CASSLPRQETQYF. The CDR3 DNA is TGTGCCAGCAGCTTGCCCAGACAAGAGACCCAGTACTTC. Supplemented by reference TRBV5-5 and TRBJ2-5, the full variable domain reads DAGVTQSPTHLIKTRGQQVTLRCSPISGHKSVSWYQQVLGQGPQFIFQYYEKEERGRGNFPDRFSARQFPNYSSELNVNALLLGDSALYLCASSLPRQETQYFGPGTRLLVL.

The chain has TRBV7-3 and TRBJ2-1, with 9 bases aligning to TRBD2. The junction had 9 bases not matched to a gene; V was cut back by 5 bases and J by 7 bases. Germline-derived CDR1 and CDR2 are SGHTA and FQGTGA. CDR3 length: 15 residues. Written as DNA, the CDR3 is TGTGCCAGCAGCCCCCGGCGCGGGGGGGCGAATGAGCAGTTCTTC. This gives the protein CASSPRRGGANEQFF.

This clonotype is classed as large. The gene calls are TRBV19 and TRBJ2-1; D gene ambiguous. This CDR3 spans 12 amino acids. Germline-derived CDR1 and CDR2 are LNHDA and SQIVND (reference sequence). Trimming left V 8 bases short and J 7 bases short, with 12 bases between. The CDR3 region is CASSHLGNEQFF. CDR3 coding DNA: TGTGCCAGTTCCCACCTCGGGAATGAGCAGTTCTTC.

This clonotype was seen a handful of times. J is TRBJ1-2 and V is TRBV6-6; TRBD1 matches 11 bases. This CDR3 comprises 15 residues. Germline V gene lookup returns CDR1 MNHNY and CDR2 SVGAGI (reference sequence). The trim removed 6 bases at V and 7 bases at J, leaving 10 bases unmatched. The CDR3, as DNA: TGTGCCAGCAGCCCTCCCGGGACAGGGGGTGGTGGCTACACCTTC. It encodes CASSPPGTGGGGYTF.

This chain links TRBV2 with TRBJ2-1; no clear D gene. Deletions cut 4 bases from V and 7 bases from J, with 5 bases between. Germline assignment: CDR1 SNHLY and CDR2 FYNNEI. CDR3 length: 11 amino acids. CDR3 region: CASSGGNEQFF. In DNA, the CDR3 is TGTGCCAGCAGTGGGGGTAATGAGCAGTTCTTC.

The chain recombines TRBV3-1 with TRBJ1-2; 9 bases align to TRBD1. V dropped 0 bases and J dropped 8; count of bases not matched to a gene: 7. The CDR3 runs 15 residues. CDR1 is LGHDT, CDR2 YNNKEL, per germline (reference sequence). This CDR3 reads CASSQDGTGSRGYTF. The CDR3 bases are TGTGCCAGCAGCCAAGATGGGACAGGGAGTCGAGGCTACACCTTC.

This chain joins TRBV18 and TRBJ2-5; no reliable D call. Trimming pared 4 bases from V and 2 bases from J, leaving 5 bases between. Germline CDR1 KGHSH, CDR2 LQKENI. There are 12 residues in the CDR3. In nucleotides, the CDR3 is TGTGCCAGCTCACTCCAACAAGAGACCCAGTACTTC. Its translation is CASSLQQETQYF.

This rearrangement joins TRBV2 to TRBJ1-5; TRBD1 matches at 7 bases. Per the germline V gene, CDR1 is SNHLY and CDR2 is FYNNEI. V lost 6 bases to trimming and J lost 2 bases; unmatched junction nucleotides: 7. This CDR3 is 15 amino acids long. The CDR3 reads CASSGSGGGNQPQHF. The CDR3 DNA is TGTGCCAGCAGCGGGTCAGGGGGTGGCAATCAGCCCCAGCATTTT.

V and J are TRBV4-2 and TRBJ2-1, with TRBD1 identical over 8 bases. Germline V gene lookup returns CDR1 LGHNA and CDR2 YNFKEQ. The CDR3 extends over 16 amino acids. V dropped 0 bases and J dropped 7; count of bases not matched to a gene: 8. Here the CDR3 reads CASSQDYAGGANEQFF. DNA of the CDR3: TGTGCCAGCAGCCAAGATTACGCAGGGGGCGCGAATGAGCAGTTCTTC.

The sample holds a few counts of this clonotype. The chain carries TRBV12-2 and TRBJ2-1; TRBD2, the D gene given by the table, was not confirmed from the DNA. TRBV12-2 is a pseudogene. The length of the CDR3 is 18 residues. The CDR3, as DNA: TGTGCAAGTCGCTTAGAAACCCTAGCGGGGGAGGAACTGAATGAGCAGTTCTTC. Amino acids: CASRLETLAGEELNEQFF.